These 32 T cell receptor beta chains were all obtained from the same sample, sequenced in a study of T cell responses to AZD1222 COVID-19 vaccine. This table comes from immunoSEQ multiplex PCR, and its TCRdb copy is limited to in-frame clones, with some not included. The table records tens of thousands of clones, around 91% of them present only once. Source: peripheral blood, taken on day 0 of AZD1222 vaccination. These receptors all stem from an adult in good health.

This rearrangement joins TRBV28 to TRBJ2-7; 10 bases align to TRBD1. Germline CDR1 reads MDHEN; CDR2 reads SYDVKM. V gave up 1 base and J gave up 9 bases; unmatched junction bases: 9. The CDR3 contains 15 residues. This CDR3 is CASSLLGQGILRQYF. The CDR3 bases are TGTGCCAGCAGTTTATTGGGACAGGGGATTCTTCGGCAGTACTTC.

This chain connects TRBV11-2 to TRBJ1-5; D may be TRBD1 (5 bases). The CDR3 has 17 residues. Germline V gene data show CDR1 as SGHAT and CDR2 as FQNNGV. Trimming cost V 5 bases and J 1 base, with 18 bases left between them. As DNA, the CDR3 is TGTGCCAGCAGCCCCGGGGGGTACATCAGGAGCAATCAGCCCCAGCATTTT. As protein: CASSPGGYIRSNQPQHF.

The CDR3 spells CASSGDGPGELFF. In DNA, the CDR3 is TGTGCCAGCAGTGGGGACGGGCCCGGGGAGCTGTTTTTT. This chain joins TRBV2 and TRBJ2-2; possibly TRBD1 or TRBD2 for D (5 bases each). V lost 4 bases, J lost 6 bases, and 9 bases lay in between. CDR1 is SNHLY, CDR2 FYNNEI, per germline. The CDR3 is 13 amino acids.

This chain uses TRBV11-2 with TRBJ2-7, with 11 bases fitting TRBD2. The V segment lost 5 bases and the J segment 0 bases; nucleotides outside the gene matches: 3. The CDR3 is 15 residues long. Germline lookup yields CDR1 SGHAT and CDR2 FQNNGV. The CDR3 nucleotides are TGTGCCAGCAGCCTCACTAGCGGGAGCTCCTACGAGCAGTACTTC. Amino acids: CASSLTSGSSYEQYF.

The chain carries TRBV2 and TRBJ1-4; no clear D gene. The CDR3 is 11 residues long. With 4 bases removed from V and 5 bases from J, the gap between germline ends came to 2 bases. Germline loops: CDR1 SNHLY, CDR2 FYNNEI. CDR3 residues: CASSANEKLFF. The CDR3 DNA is TGTGCCAGCAGTGCAAATGAAAAACTGTTTTTT. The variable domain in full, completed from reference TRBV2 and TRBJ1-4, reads EPEVTQTPSHQVTQMGQEVILRCVPISNHLYFYWYRQILGQKVEFLVSFYNNEISEKSEIFDDQFSVERPDGSNFTLKIRSTKLEDSAMYFCASSANEKLFFGSGTQLSVL.

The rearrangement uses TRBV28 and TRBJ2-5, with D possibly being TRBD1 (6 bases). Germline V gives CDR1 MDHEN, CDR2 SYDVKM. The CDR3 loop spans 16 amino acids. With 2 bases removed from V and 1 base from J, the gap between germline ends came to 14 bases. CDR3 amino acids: CASSLAPGHLQETQYF. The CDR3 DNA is TGTGCCAGCAGTTTAGCCCCGGGACACCTCCAAGAGACCCAGTACTTC.

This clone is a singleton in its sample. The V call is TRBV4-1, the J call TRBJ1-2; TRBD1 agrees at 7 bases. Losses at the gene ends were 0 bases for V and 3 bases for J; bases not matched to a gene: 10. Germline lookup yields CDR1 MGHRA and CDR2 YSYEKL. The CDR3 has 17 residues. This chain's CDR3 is CASSQDWGRGADYGYTF. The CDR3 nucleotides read TGCGCCAGCAGCCAAGATTGGGGCAGGGGGGCTGACTATGGCTACACCTTC.

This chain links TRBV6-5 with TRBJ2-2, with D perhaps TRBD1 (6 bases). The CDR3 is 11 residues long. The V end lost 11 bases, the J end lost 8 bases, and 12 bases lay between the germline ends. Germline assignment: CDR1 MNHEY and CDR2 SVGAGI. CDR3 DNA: TGTGCCTCCCCGAGGGGGGGGGAGCTGTTTTTT. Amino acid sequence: CASPRGGELFF.

DNA for the CDR3: TGTGCCAGCAGTTCTCAGAGTTCTAACTATGGCTACACCTTC. This sequence encodes CASSSQSSNYGYTF. This chain connects TRBV6-2 or TRBV6-3 to TRBJ1-2; no clear D. The CDR3 has 14 residues. V lost 4 bases, J lost 0 bases, and 9 bases lay in between. Germline loops: CDR1 MNHEY, CDR2 SVGEGT.

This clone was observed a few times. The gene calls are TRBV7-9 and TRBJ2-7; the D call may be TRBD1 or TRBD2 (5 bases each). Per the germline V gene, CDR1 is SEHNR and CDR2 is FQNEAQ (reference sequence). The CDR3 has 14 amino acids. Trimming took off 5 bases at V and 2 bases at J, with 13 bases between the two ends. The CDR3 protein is CASSPLGPTYEQYF. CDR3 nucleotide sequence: TGTGCCAGCAGCCCTCTGGGACCAACCTACGAGCAGTACTTC.

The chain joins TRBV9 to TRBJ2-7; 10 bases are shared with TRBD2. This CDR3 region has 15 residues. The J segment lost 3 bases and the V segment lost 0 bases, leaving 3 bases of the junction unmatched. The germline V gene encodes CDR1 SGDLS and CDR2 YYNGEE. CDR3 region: CASSVAAGGLYEQYF. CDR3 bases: TGTGCCAGCAGCGTAGCAGCGGGAGGGCTCTACGAGCAGTACTTC.

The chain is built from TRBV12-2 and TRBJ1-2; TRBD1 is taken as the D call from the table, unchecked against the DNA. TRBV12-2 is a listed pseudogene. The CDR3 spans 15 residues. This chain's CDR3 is CASRSGTGVDYGYTF. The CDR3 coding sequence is TGTGCAAGTCGCTCCGGGACAGGGGTTGACTATGGCTACACCTTC.

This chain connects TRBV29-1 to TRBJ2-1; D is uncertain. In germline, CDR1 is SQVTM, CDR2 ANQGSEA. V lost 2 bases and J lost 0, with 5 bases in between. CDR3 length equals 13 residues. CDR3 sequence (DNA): TGCAGCGTTGAAAGCTACTCCTACAATGAGCAGTTCTTC. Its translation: CSVESYSYNEQFF.

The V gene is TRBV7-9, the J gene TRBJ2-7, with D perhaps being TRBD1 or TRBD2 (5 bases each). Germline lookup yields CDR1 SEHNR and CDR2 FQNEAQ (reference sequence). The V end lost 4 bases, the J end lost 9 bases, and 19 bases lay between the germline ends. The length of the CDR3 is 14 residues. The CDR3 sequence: CASSSPMRGAGQYF. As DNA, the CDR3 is TGTGCCAGCAGCTCCCCTATGAGGGGCGCCGGGCAGTACTTC. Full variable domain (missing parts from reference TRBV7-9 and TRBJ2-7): DTGVSQNPRHKITKRGQNVTFRCDPISEHNRLYWYRQTLGQGPEFLTYFQNEAQLEKSRLLSDRFSAERPKGSFSTLEIQRTEQGDSAMYLCASSSPMRGAGQYFGPGTRLTVT.

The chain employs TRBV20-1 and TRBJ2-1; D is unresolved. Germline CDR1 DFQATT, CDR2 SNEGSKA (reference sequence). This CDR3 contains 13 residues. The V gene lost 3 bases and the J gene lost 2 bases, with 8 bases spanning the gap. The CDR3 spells CSASNSPYNEQFF. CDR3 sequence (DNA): TGCAGTGCTAGTAATAGCCCCTACAATGAGCAGTTCTTC.

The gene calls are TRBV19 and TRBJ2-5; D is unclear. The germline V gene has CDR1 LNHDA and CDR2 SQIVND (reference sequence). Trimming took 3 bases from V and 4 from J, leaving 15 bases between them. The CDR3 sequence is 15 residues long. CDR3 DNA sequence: TGTGCCAGTAGTATTAGTACCGCCCGGCGAGAGACCCAGTACTTC. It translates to CASSISTARRETQYF.

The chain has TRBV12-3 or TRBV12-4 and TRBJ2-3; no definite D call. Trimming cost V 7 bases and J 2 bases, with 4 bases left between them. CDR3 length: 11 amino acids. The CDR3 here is CASTNTDTQYF. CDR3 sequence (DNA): TGTGCCAGCACTAACACAGATACGCAGTATTTT.

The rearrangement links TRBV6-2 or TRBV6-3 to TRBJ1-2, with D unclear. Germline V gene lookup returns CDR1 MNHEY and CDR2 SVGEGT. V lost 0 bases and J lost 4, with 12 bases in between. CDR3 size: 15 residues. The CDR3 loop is CASSYSVGQAYGYTF. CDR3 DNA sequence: TGTGCCAGCAGTTACTCGGTGGGCCAGGCCTATGGCTACACCTTC.

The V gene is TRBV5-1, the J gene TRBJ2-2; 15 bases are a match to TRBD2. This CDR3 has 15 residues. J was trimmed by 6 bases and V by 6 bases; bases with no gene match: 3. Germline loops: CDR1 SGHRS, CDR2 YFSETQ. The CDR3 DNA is TGCGCCAGCATGGGACTAGCGGGAGGATCCGGGGAGCTGTTTTTT. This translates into CASMGLAGGSGELFF.

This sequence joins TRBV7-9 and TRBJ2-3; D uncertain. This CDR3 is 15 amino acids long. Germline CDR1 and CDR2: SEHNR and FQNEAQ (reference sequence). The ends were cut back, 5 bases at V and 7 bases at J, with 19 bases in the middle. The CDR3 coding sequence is TGTGCCAGCAGCCCCCGTGCCAAAGAGGTACATACGCAGTATTTT. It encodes CASSPRAKEVHTQYF.

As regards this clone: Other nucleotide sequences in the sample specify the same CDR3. CDR3 sequence (DNA): TGTGCCAGCTCACCTTCGGACGGCACTGGAAACACCATATATTTT. Its translation is CASSPSDGTGNTIYF. The gene calls are TRBV18 and TRBJ1-3, with D hard to call. Germline values: CDR1 KGHSH, CDR2 LQKENI. Trimming took off 3 bases at V and 2 bases at J, with 11 bases between the two ends. The CDR3 is 15 residues long.

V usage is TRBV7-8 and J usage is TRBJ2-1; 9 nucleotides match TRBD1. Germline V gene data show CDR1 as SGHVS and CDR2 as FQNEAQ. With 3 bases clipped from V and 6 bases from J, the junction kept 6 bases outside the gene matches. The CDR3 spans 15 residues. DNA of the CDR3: TGTGCCAGCAGCTTGTACAGGGGGCGAGTCAATGAGCAGTTCTTC. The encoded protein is CASSLYRGRVNEQFF.

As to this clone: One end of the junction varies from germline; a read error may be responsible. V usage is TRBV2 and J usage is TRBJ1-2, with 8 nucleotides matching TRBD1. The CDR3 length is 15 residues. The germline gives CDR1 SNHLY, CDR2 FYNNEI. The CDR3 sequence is CASSEEQGVNYGYTF. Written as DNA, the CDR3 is TGTGCCAGCAGCGAAGAACAGGGGGTCAATTATGGCTACACCTTC.

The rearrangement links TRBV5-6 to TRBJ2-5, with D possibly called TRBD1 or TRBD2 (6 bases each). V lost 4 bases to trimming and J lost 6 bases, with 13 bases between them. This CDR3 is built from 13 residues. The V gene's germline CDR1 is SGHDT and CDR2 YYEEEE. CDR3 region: CASSTGAKQTQYF. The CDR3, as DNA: TGTGCCAGCAGCACGGGGGCCAAGCAGACCCAGTACTTC.

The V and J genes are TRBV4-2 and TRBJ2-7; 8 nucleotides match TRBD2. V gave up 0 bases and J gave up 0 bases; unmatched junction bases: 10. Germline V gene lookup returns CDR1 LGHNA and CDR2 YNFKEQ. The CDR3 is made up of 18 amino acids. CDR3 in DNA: TGTGCCAGCAGCCAAGATCCCCCGGGAGGGCGCAGCTCCTACGAGCAGTACTTC. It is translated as CASSQDPPGGRSSYEQYF.

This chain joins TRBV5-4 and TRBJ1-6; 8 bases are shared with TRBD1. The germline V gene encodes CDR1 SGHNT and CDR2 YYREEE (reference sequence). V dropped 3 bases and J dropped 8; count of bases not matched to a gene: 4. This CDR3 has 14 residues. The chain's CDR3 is CASSSGQGDSPLHF. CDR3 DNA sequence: TGTGCCAGCAGCTCTGGACAGGGCGATTCACCCCTCCACTTT.

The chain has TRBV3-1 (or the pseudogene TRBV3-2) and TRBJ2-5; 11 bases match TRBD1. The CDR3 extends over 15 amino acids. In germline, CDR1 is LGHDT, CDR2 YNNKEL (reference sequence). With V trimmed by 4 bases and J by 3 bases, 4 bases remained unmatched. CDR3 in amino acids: CASSRRTGGEETQYF. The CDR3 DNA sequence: TGTGCCAGCAGCCGTCGGACAGGGGGCGAAGAGACCCAGTACTTC.

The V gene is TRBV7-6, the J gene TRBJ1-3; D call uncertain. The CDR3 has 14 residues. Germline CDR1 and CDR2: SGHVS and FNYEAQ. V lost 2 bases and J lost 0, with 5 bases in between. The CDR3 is CASSLLPSGNTIYF. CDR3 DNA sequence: TGTGCCAGCAGCTTACTGCCCTCTGGAAACACCATATATTTT. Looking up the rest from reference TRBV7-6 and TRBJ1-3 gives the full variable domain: GAGVSQSPRYKVTKRGQDVALRCDPISGHVSLYWYRQALGQGPEFLTYFNYEAQQDKSGLPNDRFSAERPEGSISTLTIQRTEQRDSAMYRCASSLLPSGNTIYFGEGSWLTVV.

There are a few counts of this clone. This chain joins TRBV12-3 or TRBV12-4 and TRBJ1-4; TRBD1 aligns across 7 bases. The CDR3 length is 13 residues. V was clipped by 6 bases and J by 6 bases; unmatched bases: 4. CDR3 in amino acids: CASRTGTYEKLFF. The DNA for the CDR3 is TGTGCCAGCAGGACAGGGACGTATGAAAAACTGTTTTTT.

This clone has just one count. CDR3 DNA sequence: TGTGCCATCAAGTCCAGCACCCAAAGCGACAATGAGCAGTTCTTC. Residues: CAIKSSTQSDNEQFF. The chain recombines TRBV10-3 with TRBJ2-1; no clear D. This CDR3 spans 15 amino acids. The germline V gene has CDR1 ENHRY and CDR2 SYGVKD. The V end lost 7 bases, the J end lost 5 bases, and 18 bases lay between the germline ends.

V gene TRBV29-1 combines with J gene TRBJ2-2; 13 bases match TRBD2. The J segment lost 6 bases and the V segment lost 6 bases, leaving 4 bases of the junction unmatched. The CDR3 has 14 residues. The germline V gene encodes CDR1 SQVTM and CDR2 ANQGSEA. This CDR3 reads CSVRLAGGPGELFF. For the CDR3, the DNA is TGCAGCGTGCGACTAGCGGGAGGTCCCGGGGAGCTGTTTTTT.

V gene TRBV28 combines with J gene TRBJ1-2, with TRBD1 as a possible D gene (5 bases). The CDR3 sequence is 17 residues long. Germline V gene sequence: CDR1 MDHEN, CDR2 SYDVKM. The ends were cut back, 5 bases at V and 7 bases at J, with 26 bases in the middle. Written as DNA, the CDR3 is TGTGCCAGCAGTGCCCCCACGACAGCTAGCTATGAATTTGGCTACACCTTC. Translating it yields CASSAPTTASYEFGYTF.